The 15 T cell receptor beta chains reported below all come from one sample, sequenced in a study of cytomegalovirus exposure and HLA in healthy donors. PCR used 60 Vbeta primers and 13 Jbeta primers. Some clones are missing from TCRdb's copy, which holds only in-frame ones; the method was immunoSEQ multiplex PCR. The table includes about 100,000 clones, about 80% detected once. Specimen: PBMCs. The receptors come from a woman aged 40-49 years in good health and CMV-seronegative.

The chain combines TRBV7-3 with TRBJ1-2; D perhaps matches TRBD1 (5 bases). CDR1 SGHTA and CDR2 FQGTGA come from the germline V gene. This CDR3 contains 16 residues. V lost 2 bases to trimming and J lost 6 bases, with 19 bases between them. CDR3 amino acids: CASSLARQPTGNGYTF. CDR3 DNA sequence: TGTGCCAGCAGCTTAGCACGACAGCCGACCGGCAATGGCTACACCTTC.

The chain is built from TRBV28 and TRBJ2-1, with 12 bases matching TRBD2. J gave up 4 bases and V 8 bases, and 18 bases lay outside the gene matches. This CDR3 contains 19 residues. Germline CDR1 is MDHEN and CDR2 is SYDVKM. This CDR3 reads CASYYLALAGGPGYNEQFF. DNA of the CDR3: TGTGCCAGCTACTACCTCGCGCTAGCGGGAGGGCCAGGATACAATGAGCAGTTCTTC. Using reference TRBV28 and TRBJ2-1 for the parts outside the CDR3, the full variable domain is DVKVTQSSRYLVKRTGEKVFLECVQDMDHENMFWYRQDPGLGLRLIYFSYDVKMKEKGDIPEGYSVSREKKERFSLILESASTNQTSMYLCASYYLALAGGPGYNEQFFGPGTRLTVL.

This clone was detected once. The chain is built from TRBV5-8 and TRBJ2-1; 7 positions agree with TRBD1. Germline assignment: CDR1 SGHTS and CDR2 YDEGEE. This CDR3 has 13 amino acids. Unmatched junction bases numbered 3, after V lost 3 bases and J lost 6 bases. The CDR3, as DNA: TGTGCCAGCAGCTCGGGACAGAGCAATGAGCAGTTCTTC. Translated, it gives CASSSGQSNEQFF.

The chain carries TRBV4-1 and TRBJ1-2; D gene uncertain. V gave up 1 base and J gave up 4 bases, with 10 bases separating them. Germline CDR1 reads MGHRA; CDR2 reads YSYEKL. The CDR3 is 14 amino acids. For the CDR3, the DNA is TGCGCCAGCAGCCAAGTTGGGCAGACCTATGGCTACACCTTC. Its protein is CASSQVGQTYGYTF.

This clone was recorded only once. The chain joins TRBV19 to TRBJ1-5; possible D gene TRBD1, 6 bases. The CDR3 is 14 residues long. V was pared by 7 bases and J by 9 bases, with 19 bases between. Germline CDR1 reads LNHDA; CDR2 reads SQIVND (reference sequence). The CDR3 reads CASTRDIGKWPQHF. As DNA, the CDR3 is TGTGCCAGTACCAGGGACATTGGGAAATGGCCCCAGCATTTT.

This clone was observed once. The rearrangement uses TRBV2 and TRBJ1-3; no reliable D call. The germline V and J ends were trimmed by 5 bases and 0 bases, with 17 bases remaining between them. This CDR3 has 17 amino acids. Per germline, CDR1 SNHLY and CDR2 FYNNEI. CDR3 nucleotide sequence: TGTGCCAGCAGTAGCCGTCCCTTAGCGATCTCTGGAAACACCATATATTTT. Residues: CASSSRPLAISGNTIYF.

The gene calls are TRBV4-2 and TRBJ2-1; possibly TRBD1 for D (6 bases). The CDR3 consists of 16 residues. CDR1 and CDR2 from the germline V gene are LGHNA and YNFKEQ. The V and J ends lost 0 bases and 5 bases respectively, with 14 bases between them. The CDR3 region has the DNA TGTGCCAGCAGCCAAGAACCCTGGACAGTCAACAATGAGCAGTTCTTC. It is translated as CASSQEPWTVNNEQFF.

Points on this clone: The sample contains more than one DNA sequence encoding this CDR3. This rearrangement joins TRBV19 to TRBJ2-1, with D maybe TRBD2 (5 bases). The V and J ends lost 5 bases and 0 bases respectively, with 11 bases between them. The CDR3 spans 15 residues. In germline, CDR1 is LNHDA, CDR2 SQIVND (reference sequence). The CDR3 sequence: CASSVSGNSYNEQFF. In nucleotides, the CDR3 is TGTGCCAGTAGTGTCAGCGGAAACTCCTACAATGAGCAGTTCTTC.

In this sample, this clone turned up a few times. This chain uses TRBV4-3 with TRBJ1-6; 9 bases agree with TRBD1. The germline V gene encodes CDR1 LGHNA and CDR2 YSLEER. The trim removed 0 bases at V and 9 bases at J, leaving 3 bases unmatched. The CDR3 contains 15 residues. The CDR3 sequence: CASSQETGGVSPLHF. Written as DNA, the CDR3 is TGCGCCAGCAGCCAAGAAACAGGGGGCGTTTCACCCCTCCACTTT.

This clone was detected only a few times. This chain uses TRBV30 with TRBJ2-1; 8 nucleotides line up with TRBD2. V dropped 4 bases and J dropped 4; count of bases not matched to a gene: 6. CDR3 length equals 14 residues. Germline assignment: CDR1 GTSNPN and CDR2 SVGIG (reference sequence). CDR3 sequence: CAWMYSGVYNEQFF. The CDR3 DNA follows: TGTGCCTGGATGTATAGCGGGGTATACAATGAGCAGTTCTTC.

The gene calls are TRBV20-1 and TRBJ1-4; a weak D match, TRBD1 (6 bases). This CDR3 region has 11 residues. Germline V gene lookup returns CDR1 DFQATT and CDR2 SNEGSKA (reference sequence). The CDR3 here is CRAGVNEKLFF. The DNA of the CDR3 is TGCAGGGCAGGGGTAAATGAAAAACTGTTTTTT.

A remark on this clone: At one boundary the junction diverges from the germline segment, which might be a read error. J is TRBJ2-2 and V is TRBV28, with a tentative D call TRBD1 (5 bases). The CDR3 has 17 residues. In germline, CDR1 is MDHEN, CDR2 SYDVKM. CDR3 nucleotides: TGTACCAGCAACATGGGGCCGGAACTCAGACGGACCGGGGAGCTGTTTTTT. Its translation is CTSNMGPELRRTGELFF.

This sequence joins TRBV10-3 and TRBJ2-5; 7 bases are a match to TRBD1. The V segment lost 6 bases and the J segment 4 bases; nucleotides outside the gene matches: 5. Looked up from germline, CDR1 is ENHRY and CDR2 is SYGVKD. This CDR3 spans 13 amino acids. CDR3 nucleotides: TGTGCCATCAGGGGAGCAGGGGGAGAGACCCAGTACTTC. Translated: CAIRGAGGETQYF.

For the CDR3, the DNA is TGTGCCAGCACAGTTTCAAGCGGGAGAAGCACCGGGGAGCTGTTTTTT. It specifies CASTVSSGRSTGELFF. The V and J genes are TRBV28 and TRBJ2-2; TRBD2 aligns across 8 bases. CDR1 and CDR2 from the germline V gene are MDHEN and SYDVKM. The CDR3 spans 16 residues. J was trimmed by 4 bases and V by 7 bases; bases with no gene match: 11.

The chain carries TRBV19 and TRBJ2-7, with 8 bases aligning to TRBD1. CDR3 size: 15 residues. Germline loops: CDR1 LNHDA, CDR2 SQIVND (reference sequence). J was trimmed by 4 bases and V by 2 bases; bases with no gene match: 7. CDR3 loop: CASSIQGAVLYEQYF. In nucleotides, the CDR3 is TGTGCCAGTAGTATACAGGGGGCTGTTTTATACGAGCAGTACTTC.